The present entry profiles one T cell receptor (beta chain) with its context. This sample was included in a study of blood T cell repertoires in COVID-19. Turning to the study itself: Acute and convalescent COVID-19 samples came from the United States, Italy and Spain.

With 4 bases removed from V and 7 bases from J, the gap between germline ends came to 23 bases. The CDR3 runs to 17 residues. The germline CDR1 and CDR2 sequences are LGHDT and YNNKEL (reference sequence). Original handling: Researchers report that nucleated cell counts were estimated from reference gene primer amplification. This table comes from immunoSEQ multiplex PCR, and its TCRdb copy is limited to in-frame clones, with some not included. The V and J calls and clone size are taken from that table; D and trimming were inferred from the DNA. The profile shows 250,000 to 350,000 clones, 88% of them singletons.

This chain joins TRBV3-1 (or the pseudogene TRBV3-2) and TRBJ2-4, with D perhaps TRBD2 (6 bases). The material sequenced was peripheral blood. This receptor was obtained from a woman between 25 and 40 years old who had recovered from COVID-19. The CDR3 region is CASSLLRTEQEGNIQYF. CDR3 DNA sequence: TGTGCCAGCAGCCTACTAAGGACGGAACAGGAGGGTAACATTCAGTACTTC.